This TCR beta chain was documented in a study of shared clonotypes between healthy human individuals. Study as a whole: Researchers assigned three CD4 naive, three CD4 memory, two CD8 naive and one CD8 memory plate to each donor.

The naive CD8 population came from CD45RO-negative cells selected for CCR7, without terminally differentiated effector memory CD45RA+ cells. With respect to this clone: Other DNA variants within this sample encode the same CDR3.

The CDR3 is made up of 15 amino acids. Germline V gives CDR1 MNHEY, CDR2 SVGAGI. Unmatched junction bases numbered 3, after V lost 6 bases and J lost 1 base. Measured with immunoSEQ multiplex PCR; TCRdb has only the in-frame clones, and not every one. This table has roughly 2,000,000 clones, roughly 94% appearing once. V usage is TRBV6-5 and J usage is TRBJ2-2; 9 bases fit TRBD2. Sequenced input: naive CD8+ T cells sorted from blood. This TCR came from a man younger than 35 in good health. Written as DNA, the CDR3 is TGTGCCAGCAGCTATAGCGGGGGGAACACCGGGGAGCTGTTTTTT. It encodes CASSYSGGNTGELFF.